This TCR beta chain appears in the sequencing data of a study of CD8+CD57+ T cells in acquired aplastic anemia. For the study at large: DNA per sorted CD4+ or CD8+ sample ranged 0.2 to 27.4 ug, averaging roughly 3.5 ug.

Many counts were recorded for this clonotype. V lost 0 bases, J lost 3 bases, and 2 bases stayed unmatched. The CDR3 sequence is 15 residues long. Germline V CDR1 and CDR2: SGHDT, YYEEEE. Genomic DNA provided the template from which TCR beta VDJ and CDR3 profiles were obtained. TCRdb re-called the reads with MiXCR, one entry per CDR3 protein. The data show 150,000 to 200,000 distinct CDR3 sequences, around 60% seen once. For sequencing, patients were chosen who had shown expansion of CD8+CD57+ cells by flow cytometry. Everyone among the patients had severe acquired aplastic anemia. Patients were untreated when blood was sampled.

The chain has TRBV5-6 and TRBJ2-3; 9 bases align to TRBD1. Sequencing was carried out using sorted CD4+, CD8+, or CD8+CD57+ T cells (not recorded which) from PBMCs. This TCR derives from a human donor with aplastic anemia. The CDR3 DNA is TGTGCCAGCAGCTTGGGGACAGGGGTGACAGATACGCAGTATTTT. Its translation is CASSLGTGVTDTQYF.